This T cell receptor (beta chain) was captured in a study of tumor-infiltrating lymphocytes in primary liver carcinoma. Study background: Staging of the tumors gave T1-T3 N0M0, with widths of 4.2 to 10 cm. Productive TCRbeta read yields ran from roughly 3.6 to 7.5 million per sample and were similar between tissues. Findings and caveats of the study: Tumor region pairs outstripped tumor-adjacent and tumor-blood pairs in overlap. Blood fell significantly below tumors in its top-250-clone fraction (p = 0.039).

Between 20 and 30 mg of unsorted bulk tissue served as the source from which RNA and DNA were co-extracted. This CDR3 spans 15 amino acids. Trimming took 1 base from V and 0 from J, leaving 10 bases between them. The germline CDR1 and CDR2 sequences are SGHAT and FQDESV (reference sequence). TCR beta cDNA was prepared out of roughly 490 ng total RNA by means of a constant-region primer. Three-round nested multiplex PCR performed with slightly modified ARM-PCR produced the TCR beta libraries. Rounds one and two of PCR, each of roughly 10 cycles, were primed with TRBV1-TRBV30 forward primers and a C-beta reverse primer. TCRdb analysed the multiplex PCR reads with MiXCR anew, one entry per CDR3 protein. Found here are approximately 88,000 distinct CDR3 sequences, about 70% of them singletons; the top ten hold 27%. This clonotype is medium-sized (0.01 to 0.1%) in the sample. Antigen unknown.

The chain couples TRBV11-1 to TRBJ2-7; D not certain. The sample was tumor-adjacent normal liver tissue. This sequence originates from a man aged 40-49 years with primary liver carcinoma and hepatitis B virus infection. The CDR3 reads CASSLESSVSYEQYF. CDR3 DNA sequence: TGTGCCAGCAGCTTAGAATCAAGTGTCTCCTACGAGCAGTACTTC.